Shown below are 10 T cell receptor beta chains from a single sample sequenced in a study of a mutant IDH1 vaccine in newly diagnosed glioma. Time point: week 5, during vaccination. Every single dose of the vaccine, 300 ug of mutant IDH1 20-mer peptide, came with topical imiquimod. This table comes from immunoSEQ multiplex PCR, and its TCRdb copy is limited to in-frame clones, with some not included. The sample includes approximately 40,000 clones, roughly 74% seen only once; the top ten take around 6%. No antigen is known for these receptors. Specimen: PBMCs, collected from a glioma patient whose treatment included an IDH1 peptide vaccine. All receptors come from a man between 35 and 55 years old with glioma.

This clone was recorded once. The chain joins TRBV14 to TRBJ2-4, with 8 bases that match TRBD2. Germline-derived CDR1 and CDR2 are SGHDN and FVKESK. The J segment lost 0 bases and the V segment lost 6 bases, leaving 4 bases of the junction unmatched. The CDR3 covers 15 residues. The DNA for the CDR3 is TGTGCCAGCAGTTCAAGCGGGGGAGCCAAAAACATTCAGTACTTC. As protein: CASSSSGGAKNIQYF.

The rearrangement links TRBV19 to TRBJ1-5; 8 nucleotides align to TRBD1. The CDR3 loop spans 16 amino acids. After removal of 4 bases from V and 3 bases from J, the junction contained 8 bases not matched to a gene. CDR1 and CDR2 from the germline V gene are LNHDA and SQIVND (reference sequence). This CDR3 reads CASSTTTGAYNQPQHF. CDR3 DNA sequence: TGTGCCAGTAGTACCACGACAGGGGCCTACAATCAGCCCCAGCATTTT.

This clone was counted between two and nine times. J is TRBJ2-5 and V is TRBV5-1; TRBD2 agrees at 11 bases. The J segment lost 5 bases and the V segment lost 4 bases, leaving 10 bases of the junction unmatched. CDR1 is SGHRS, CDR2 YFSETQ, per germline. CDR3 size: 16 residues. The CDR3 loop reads CASSTTGLAGRETQYF. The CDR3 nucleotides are TGCGCCAGCAGCACCACAGGACTAGCGGGTAGGGAGACCCAGTACTTC.

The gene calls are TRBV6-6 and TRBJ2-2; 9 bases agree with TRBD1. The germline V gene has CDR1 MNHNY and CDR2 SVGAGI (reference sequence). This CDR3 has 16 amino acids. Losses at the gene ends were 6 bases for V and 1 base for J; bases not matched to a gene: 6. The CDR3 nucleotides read TGTGCCAGCAGAATGCCGGGACAGGGGAACACCGGGGAGCTGTTTTTT. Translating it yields CASRMPGQGNTGELFF.

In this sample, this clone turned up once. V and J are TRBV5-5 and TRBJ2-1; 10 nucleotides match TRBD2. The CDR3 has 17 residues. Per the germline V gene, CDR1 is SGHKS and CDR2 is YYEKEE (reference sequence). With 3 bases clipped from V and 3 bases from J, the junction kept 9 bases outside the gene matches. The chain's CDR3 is CASSWEGLAGGYNEQFF. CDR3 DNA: TGTGCCAGCAGCTGGGAGGGGTTAGCGGGGGGCTACAATGAGCAGTTCTTC.

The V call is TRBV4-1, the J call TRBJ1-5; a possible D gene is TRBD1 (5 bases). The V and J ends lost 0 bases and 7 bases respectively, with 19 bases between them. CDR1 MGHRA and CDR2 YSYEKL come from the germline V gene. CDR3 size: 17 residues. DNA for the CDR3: TGCGCCAGCAGCCAAGACGATAGTAGGGGCGTTTACCAGCCCCAGCATTTT. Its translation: CASSQDDSRGVYQPQHF.

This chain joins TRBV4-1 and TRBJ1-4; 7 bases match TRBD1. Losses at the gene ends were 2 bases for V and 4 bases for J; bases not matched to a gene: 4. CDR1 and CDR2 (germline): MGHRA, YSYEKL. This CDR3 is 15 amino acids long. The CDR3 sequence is CASSQSGTVNEKLFF. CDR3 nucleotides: TGCGCCAGCAGCCAATCCGGGACAGTTAATGAAAAACTGTTTTTT.

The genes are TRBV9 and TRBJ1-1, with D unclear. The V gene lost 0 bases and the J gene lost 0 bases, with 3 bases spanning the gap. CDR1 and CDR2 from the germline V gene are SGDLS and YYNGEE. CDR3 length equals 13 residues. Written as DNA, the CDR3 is TGTGCCAGCAGCGTAGGAATGAACACTGAAGCTTTCTTT. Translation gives CASSVGMNTEAFF. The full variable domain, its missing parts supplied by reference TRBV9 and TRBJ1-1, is DSGVTQTPKHLITATGQRVTLRCSPRSGDLSVYWYQQSLDQGLQFLIQYYNGEERAKGNILERFSAQQFPDLHSELNLSSLELGDSALYFCASSVGMNTEAFFGQGTRLTVV.

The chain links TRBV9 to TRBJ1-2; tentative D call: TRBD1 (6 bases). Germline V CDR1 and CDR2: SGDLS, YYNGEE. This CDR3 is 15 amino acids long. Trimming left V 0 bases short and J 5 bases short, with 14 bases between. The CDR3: CASSVGRDKGYGYTF. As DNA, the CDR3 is TGTGCCAGCAGCGTAGGCCGGGACAAGGGATATGGCTACACCTTC.

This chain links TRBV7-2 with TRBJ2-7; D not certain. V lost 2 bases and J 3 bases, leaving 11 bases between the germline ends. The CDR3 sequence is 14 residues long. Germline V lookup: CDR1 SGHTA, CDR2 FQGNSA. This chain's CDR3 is CASSLTPGSYEQYF. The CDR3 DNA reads TGTGCCAGCAGCTTAACCCCAGGAAGCTACGAGCAGTACTTC.